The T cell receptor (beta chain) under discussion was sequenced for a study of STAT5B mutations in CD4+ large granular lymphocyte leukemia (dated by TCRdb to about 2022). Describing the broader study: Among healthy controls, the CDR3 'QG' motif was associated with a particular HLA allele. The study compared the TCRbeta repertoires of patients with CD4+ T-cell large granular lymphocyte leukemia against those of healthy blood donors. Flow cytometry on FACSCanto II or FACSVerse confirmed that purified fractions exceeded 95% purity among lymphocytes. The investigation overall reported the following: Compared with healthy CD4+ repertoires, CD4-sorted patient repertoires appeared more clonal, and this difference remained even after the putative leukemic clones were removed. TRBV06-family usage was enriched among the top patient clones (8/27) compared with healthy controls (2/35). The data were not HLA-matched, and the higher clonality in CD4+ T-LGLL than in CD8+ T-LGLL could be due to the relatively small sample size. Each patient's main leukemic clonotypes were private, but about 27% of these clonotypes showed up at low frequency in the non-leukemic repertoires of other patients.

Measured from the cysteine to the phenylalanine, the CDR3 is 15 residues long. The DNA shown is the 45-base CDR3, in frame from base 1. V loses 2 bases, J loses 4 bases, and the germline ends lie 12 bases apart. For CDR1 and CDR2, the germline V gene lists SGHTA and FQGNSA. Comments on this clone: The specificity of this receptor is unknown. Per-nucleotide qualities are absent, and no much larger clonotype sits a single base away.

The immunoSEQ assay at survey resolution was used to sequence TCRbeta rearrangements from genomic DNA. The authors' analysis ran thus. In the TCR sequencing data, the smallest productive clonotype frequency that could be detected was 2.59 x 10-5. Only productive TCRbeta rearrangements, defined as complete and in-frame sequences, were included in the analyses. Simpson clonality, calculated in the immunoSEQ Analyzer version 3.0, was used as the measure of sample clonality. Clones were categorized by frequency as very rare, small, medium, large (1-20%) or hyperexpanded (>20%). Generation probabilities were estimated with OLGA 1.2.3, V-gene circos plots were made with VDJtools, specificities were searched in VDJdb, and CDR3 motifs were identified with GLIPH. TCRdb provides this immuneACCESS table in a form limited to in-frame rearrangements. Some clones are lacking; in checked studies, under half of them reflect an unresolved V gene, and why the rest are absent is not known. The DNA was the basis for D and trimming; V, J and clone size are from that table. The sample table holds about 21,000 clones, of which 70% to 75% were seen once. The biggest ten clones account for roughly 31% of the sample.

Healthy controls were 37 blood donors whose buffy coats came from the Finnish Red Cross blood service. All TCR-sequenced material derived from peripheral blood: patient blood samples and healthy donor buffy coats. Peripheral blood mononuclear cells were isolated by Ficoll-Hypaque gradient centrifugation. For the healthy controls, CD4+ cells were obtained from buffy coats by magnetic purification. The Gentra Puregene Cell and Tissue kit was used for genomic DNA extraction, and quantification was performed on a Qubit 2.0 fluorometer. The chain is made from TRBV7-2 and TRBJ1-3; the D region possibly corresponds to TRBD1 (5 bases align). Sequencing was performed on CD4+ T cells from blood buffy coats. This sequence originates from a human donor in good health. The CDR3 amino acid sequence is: CASSLLQGGGNTIYF. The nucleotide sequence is TGTGCCAGCAGCTTACTCCAGGGAGGGGGAAACACCATATATTTT. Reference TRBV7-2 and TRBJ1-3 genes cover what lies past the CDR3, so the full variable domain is GAGVSQSPSNKVTEKGKDVELRCDPISGHTALYWYRQSLGQGLEFLIYFQGNSAPDKSGLPSDRFSAERTGGSVSTLTIQRTQQEDSAVYLCASSLLQGGGNTIYFGEGSWLTVV.